The clone carrying this TCR beta chain came up many times. As yet, its antigen is unknown. These data belong to a study of T-cell memory formation after mild COVID-19. Overall study context: For the most part, TCR clusters were specific to one donor. Overall study results and limits: Mainly in CM and EM were contracting CD4+ clones; CD8+ were in EMRA.

The V segment lost 0 bases and the J segment 2 bases; nucleotides outside the gene matches: 1. CDR1 and CDR2 (germline): LGHNA, YSLEER. The CDR3 loop spans 16 amino acids. TCRdb ran MiXCR on the 5' RACE reads and lists one entry per CDR3 protein. The sample contains 30,000 to 45,000 distinct CDR3 sequences, 11% of which appear only once. The chain carries TRBV4-3 and TRBJ2-1, with TRBD2 matching over 10 bases. Input material: PBMCs or a T cell subset sorted from them (not recorded which). The clonotype originates from a young man who had mild COVID-19 (a few samples of this study predate the infection). Cell type and time point are not known. The CDR3: CASSQDGTSAYNEQFF. CDR3 sequence (DNA): TGCGCCAGCAGCCAAGATGGGACTAGCGCCTACAATGAGCAGTTCTTC.